This TCR beta chain was captured by sequencing in a study of T-cell reconstitution after alpha-beta-depleted transplantation in children. Unique molecular identifiers tagged the TCRbeta library. TCRdb passed the PCR reads through MiXCR, listing each CDR3 protein once. The sample consists of 700,000 to 950,000 distinct CDR3 sequences, 16% of them appearing once. Germline lookup yields CDR1 DFQATT and CDR2 SNEGSKA (reference sequence). The CDR3 loop spans 14 amino acids. Study-wide findings and caveats: At the one-year point after transplant, T-cell counts and TCRbeta diversity were found to come mostly from T cells that had been newly produced. Some patients owed their high day-60 TCRbeta diversity to surviving recipient T cells and thymic progenitors. By about two months after transplant, alpha-beta T cells reportedly arose from several hundred graft clones that had expanded.

Concerning this clonotype itself: What it binds is not known.

Sequencing used PBMCs, mostly from graft donor cells, obtained 360 days after TCRalphabeta/CD19-depleted stem cell transplant. The chain combines TRBV20-1 with TRBJ2-1; TRBD2 matches at 8 bases. The source of this sequence is a male patient younger than 18 who had a stem cell transplant for acute lymphoblastic leukemia, so the T cells may come from the graft donor. The CDR3 sequence: CSSPASGYWNEQFF. As DNA, the CDR3 is TGCAGCTCCCCTGCTAGCGGGTATTGGAATGAGCAGTTCTTC.